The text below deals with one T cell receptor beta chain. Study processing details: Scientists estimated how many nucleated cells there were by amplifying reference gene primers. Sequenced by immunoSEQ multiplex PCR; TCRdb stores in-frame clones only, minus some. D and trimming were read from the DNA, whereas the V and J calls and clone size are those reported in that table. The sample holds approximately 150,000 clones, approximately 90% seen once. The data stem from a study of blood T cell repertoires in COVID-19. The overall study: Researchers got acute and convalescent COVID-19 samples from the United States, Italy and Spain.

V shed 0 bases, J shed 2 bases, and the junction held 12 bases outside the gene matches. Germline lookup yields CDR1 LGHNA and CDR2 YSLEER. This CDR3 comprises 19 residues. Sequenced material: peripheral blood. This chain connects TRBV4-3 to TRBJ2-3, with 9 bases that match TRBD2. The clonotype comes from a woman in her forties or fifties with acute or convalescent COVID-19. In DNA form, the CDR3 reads TGCGCCAGCAGCCAAGATTACGGGGAACTAGCGGGCCTCACAGATACGCAGTATTTT. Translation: CASSQDYGELAGLTDTQYF.